The next 27 T cell receptor beta chains were all read from a single sample in a study of blood T cell repertoires in COVID-19. Data came from immunoSEQ multiplex PCR; TCRdb stores just in-frame clones and leaves some out. The data hold tens of thousands of clones, with 88% observed a single time. The specimen was peripheral blood. These receptors all stem from a human donor in a cohort sampled during active COVID-19.

This chain uses TRBV19 with TRBJ1-4; D call uncertain. The ends were cut back, 5 bases at V and 8 bases at J, with 15 bases in the middle. The germline CDR1 and CDR2 sequences are LNHDA and SQIVND (reference sequence). The CDR3 extends over 14 amino acids. The CDR3 DNA follows: TGTGCCAGTAGTGCCCTTCATGGCGGCGAAAAACTGTTTTTT. Its protein product is CASSALHGGEKLFF.

The chain combines TRBV24-1 with TRBJ2-6, with 7 bases that match TRBD2. The germline V gene has CDR1 KGHDR and CDR2 SFDVKD. The CDR3 is made up of 17 amino acids. V shed 0 bases and J 1 base; nucleotides not matched to a gene: 2. Written as DNA, the CDR3 is TGTGCCACCAGTGATTTGCCGGGGGGTTCTGGGGCCAACGTCCTGACTTTC. Translation gives CATSDLPGGSGANVLTF.

The chain carries TRBV20-1 and TRBJ2-1; 8 bases fit TRBD1. In germline, CDR1 is DFQATT, CDR2 SNEGSKA (reference sequence). V was clipped by 3 bases and J by 10 bases; unmatched bases: 5. CDR3 length: 12 amino acids. Here the CDR3 DNA reads TGCAGTGCTAGTTTAAGACAGGGGGAGCAGTTCTTC. Its translation: CSASLRQGEQFF.

This chain uses TRBV12-3 or TRBV12-4 with TRBJ2-7, with D unclear. This CDR3 spans 11 amino acids. V gave up 3 bases and J gave up 6 bases, with 6 bases separating them. The CDR3 sequence is CASSFFPEQYF. CDR3 DNA: TGTGCCAGCAGTTTCTTTCCCGAGCAGTACTTC.

The chain combines TRBV29-1 with TRBJ2-1; 9 bases fit TRBD1. CDR3 length: 14 residues. The V segment lost 7 bases and the J segment 2 bases; nucleotides outside the gene matches: 6. The germline V gene encodes CDR1 SQVTM and CDR2 ANQGSEA. The CDR3 nucleotides are TGCAGCGGCACCGGGACAGGGACCTACAATGAGCAGTTCTTC. It is translated as CSGTGTGTYNEQFF.

The DNA of the CDR3 is TGTGCCAGTAGGGGGACTCCCAGCGGGCGAAAGAATTCACCCCTCCACTTT. This translates into CASRGTPSGRKNSPLHF. The gene calls are TRBV19 and TRBJ1-6; maybe TRBD1 (5 bases). Germline lookup yields CDR1 LNHDA and CDR2 SQIVND (reference sequence). Trimming shortened V by 6 bases and J by 7 bases, and 22 bases separated the two germline ends. The CDR3 sequence is 17 residues long.

The V and J genes are TRBV6-6 and TRBJ2-7; 7 nucleotides align to TRBD1. Germline V gene data show CDR1 as MNHNY and CDR2 as SVGAGI (reference sequence). V lost 2 bases to trimming and J lost 5 bases; unmatched junction nucleotides: 3. The CDR3 consists of 13 residues. The CDR3 sequence is CASSYLDRDEQYF. The CDR3 region has the DNA TGTGCCAGCAGTTACCTCGACAGGGACGAGCAGTACTTC.

The V and J genes are TRBV7-2 and TRBJ1-2, with no clear D. Germline-derived CDR1 and CDR2 are SGHTA and FQGNSA. The CDR3 spans 14 residues. V was shortened by 2 bases and J by 7 bases, with 14 bases between the two germline ends. CDR3: CASSLNPRSSGYTF. As DNA, the CDR3 is TGTGCCAGCAGCTTAAATCCCAGATCCAGTGGCTACACCTTC.

The sample holds one count of this clone. The chain carries TRBV11-2 and TRBJ2-3; TRBD2 matches at 13 bases. Germline CDR1 and CDR2: SGHAT and FQNNGV. The ends lost 5 bases at V and 2 bases at J; junction bases unmatched: 4. The CDR3 consists of 16 residues. The CDR3 region is CASSPGTSGDTDTQYF. The DNA of the CDR3 is TGTGCCAGCAGCCCCGGGACTAGCGGGGACACAGATACGCAGTATTTT.

The chain uses TRBV5-6 and TRBJ1-2; perhaps TRBD1 as D (5 bases). The germline V and J ends were trimmed by 4 bases and 3 bases, with 10 bases remaining between them. Germline CDR1 reads SGHDT; CDR2 reads YYEEEE. The length of the CDR3 is 13 residues. In DNA, the CDR3 is TGTGCCAGCAGCCGGACACGGGACTATGGCTACACCTTC. Amino acids: CASSRTRDYGYTF.

This sequence joins TRBV28 and TRBJ2-1, with 13 bases that match TRBD2. The CDR3 is 17 residues long. The V and J ends lost 3 bases and 2 bases, in that order; junction bases with no gene match: 4. Germline values: CDR1 MDHEN, CDR2 SYDVKM. For the CDR3, the DNA is TGTGCCAGCAGTTTCGCAGGACTAGCGGGGGCCTACAATGAGCAGTTCTTC. It specifies CASSFAGLAGAYNEQFF.

The V and J genes are TRBV19 and TRBJ1-1, with D possibly TRBD1 on 5 matching bases. V gave up 5 bases and J gave up 1 base, with 17 bases separating them. The CDR3 spans 16 residues. Germline lookup yields CDR1 LNHDA and CDR2 SQIVND (reference sequence). The CDR3 protein is CASSAPLGGTNTEAFF. The DNA of the CDR3 is TGTGCCAGTAGTGCCCCACTCGGGGGGACGAACACTGAAGCTTTCTTT.

The chain joins TRBV12-3 or TRBV12-4 to TRBJ1-2; 9 bases line up with TRBD1. V shed 6 bases and J 3 bases; nucleotides not matched to a gene: 2. This CDR3 contains 13 residues. CDR3 nucleotide sequence: TGTGCCAGCAGACGGACAGGGGACTATGGCTACACCTTC. Its translation is CASRRTGDYGYTF.

This chain links TRBV21-1 with TRBJ1-2; TRBD1 is the table's D call and was not checked against the DNA. TRBV21-1 is classified as a pseudogene. The CDR3 covers 16 residues. This chain's CDR3 is CASRGEGTGAVYGYTF. The CDR3 DNA follows: TGTGCCAGCAGGGGAGAGGGGACAGGGGCTGTCTATGGCTACACCTTC.

This clone was counted once. CDR3 residues: CASSPTSTGITGELFF. CDR3 in DNA: TGTGCCAGCAGCCCGACCTCCACAGGGATCACCGGGGAGCTGTTTTTT. V and J are TRBV9 and TRBJ2-2; D perhaps matches TRBD1 (6 bases). Trimming shortened V by 4 bases and J by 4 bases, and 17 bases separated the two germline ends. The CDR3 contains 16 residues. From germline, CDR1 is SGDLS and CDR2 YYNGEE.

This clone came up a few times. This rearrangement joins TRBV3-1 (or the pseudogene TRBV3-2) to TRBJ1-1; 8 bases line up with TRBD1. Germline V gene data show CDR1 as LGHDT and CDR2 as YNNKEL (reference sequence). The CDR3 extends over 14 amino acids. V was pared by 3 bases and J by 5 bases, with 5 bases of the junction left unmatched. DNA for the CDR3: TGTGCCAGCAGCCAGTGGACAGGGAAGACTGAAGCTTTCTTT. This gives the protein CASSQWTGKTEAFF.

CDR3 in DNA: TGTGCCAGCAGTACAGGGCTTGGGACCCAGTACTTC. Encoded protein: CASSTGLGTQYF. V usage is TRBV28 and J usage is TRBJ2-5; weak D call: TRBD1 (6 bases). The CDR3 spans 12 residues. Germline lookup yields CDR1 MDHEN and CDR2 SYDVKM. Trimming removed 5 bases from V and 7 bases from J, with 11 bases in between.

V gene TRBV9 combines with J gene TRBJ2-3; D gene ambiguous. V shed 0 bases and J shed 4 bases, with 15 bases lying between them. The CDR3 totals 16 residues. CDR1 and CDR2 from the germline V gene are SGDLS and YYNGEE. Here the CDR3 reads CASSVGLGTTSDTQYF. In DNA form, the CDR3 reads TGTGCCAGCAGCGTAGGCCTAGGTACCACATCAGATACGCAGTATTTT.

The chain recombines TRBV6-2 or TRBV6-3 with TRBJ2-7, with 7 bases identical to TRBD2. After removal of 3 bases from V and 0 bases from J, the junction contained 17 bases not matched to a gene. Germline-derived CDR1 and CDR2 are MNHEY and SVGEGT. The CDR3 runs 19 residues. CDR3 in DNA: TGTGCCAGCAGTTATTGGGCGACTAGCTTTTCGAGTCGCTCCTACGAGCAGTACTTC. It specifies CASSYWATSFSSRSYEQYF.

The chain recombines TRBV7-8 with TRBJ2-1; D is unresolved. CDR3 length: 11 amino acids. Trimming removed 6 bases at V and 10 bases at J, with 10 bases between. The V gene's germline CDR1 is SGHVS and CDR2 FQNEAQ. CDR3 residues: CASSLPAEQFF. CDR3 nucleotide sequence: TGTGCCAGCAGTTTGCCAGCGGAGCAGTTCTTC.

The rearrangement joins TRBV30 to TRBJ2-2; TRBD2 agrees at 8 bases. From germline, CDR1 is GTSNPN and CDR2 SVGIG (reference sequence). Unmatched junction bases numbered 9, after V lost 4 bases and J lost 5 bases. CDR3 length: 15 residues. Here the CDR3 reads CAWTQQGGRTGELFF. The CDR3 DNA reads TGTGCCTGGACCCAACAGGGCGGGAGGACCGGGGAGCTGTTTTTT.

The rearrangement links TRBV18 to TRBJ2-7; perhaps TRBD1 as D (6 bases). The CDR3 consists of 16 residues. Trimming stripped 2 bases from V and 3 bases from J, with 17 bases between. Per the germline V gene, CDR1 is KGHSH and CDR2 is LQKENI. Here the CDR3 reads CASSPRSDRSYYEQYF. Written as DNA, the CDR3 is TGTGCCAGCTCACCAAGATCCGACAGGAGCTACTACGAGCAGTACTTC.

This clone was seen once. The chain recombines TRBV7-3 with TRBJ2-3, with D perhaps matching TRBD1 (6 bases). V was trimmed by 2 bases and J by 2 bases, leaving 8 bases between them. Germline values: CDR1 SGHTA, CDR2 FQGTGA. The CDR3 is made up of 14 amino acids. The CDR3 sequence is CASSLGGYTDTQYF. CDR3 nucleotide sequence: TGTGCCAGCAGCTTAGGGGGCTACACAGATACGCAGTATTTT.

CDR3 loop: CASSQVGLAEFQETQYF. The DNA of the CDR3 is TGTGCCAGCAGCCAAGTGGGTTTGGCGGAGTTCCAAGAGACCCAGTACTTC. V and J are TRBV4-2 and TRBJ2-5; D remains ambiguous. The V and J ends lost 1 base and 1 base respectively, with 16 bases between them. From germline, CDR1 is LGHNA and CDR2 YNFKEQ. The CDR3 totals 17 residues.

The chain uses TRBV5-4 and TRBJ1-3; D might be TRBD1 (5 bases). The CDR3 length is 15 residues. The V end was cut by 1 base, the J end by 10 bases, with 18 bases between. In germline, CDR1 is SGHNT, CDR2 YYREEE (reference sequence). CDR3 loop: CASSLNRGVGGTIYF. The DNA for the CDR3 is TGTGCCAGCAGCTTGAATCGGGGGGTCGGAGGGACCATATATTTT.

The chain uses TRBV19 and TRBJ1-2; TRBD1 agrees at 11 bases. The germline V gene encodes CDR1 LNHDA and CDR2 SQIVND (reference sequence). The CDR3 has 14 amino acids. J was trimmed by 1 base and V by 7 bases; bases with no gene match: 2. The CDR3 region has the DNA TGTGCCAGTACCGGGACAGGGGGTAACTATGGCTACACCTTC. Residues: CASTGTGGNYGYTF.

This clone was seen a single time. The V and J genes are TRBV18 and TRBJ2-5; D not certain. This CDR3 spans 15 amino acids. The V end lost 2 bases, the J end lost 5 bases, and 15 bases lay between the germline ends. Germline V gene sequence: CDR1 KGHSH, CDR2 LQKENI. CDR3 sequence reads: CASSPMGVLRETQYF. CDR3 sequence (DNA): TGTGCCAGCTCACCAATGGGCGTACTTAGGGAGACCCAGTACTTC.